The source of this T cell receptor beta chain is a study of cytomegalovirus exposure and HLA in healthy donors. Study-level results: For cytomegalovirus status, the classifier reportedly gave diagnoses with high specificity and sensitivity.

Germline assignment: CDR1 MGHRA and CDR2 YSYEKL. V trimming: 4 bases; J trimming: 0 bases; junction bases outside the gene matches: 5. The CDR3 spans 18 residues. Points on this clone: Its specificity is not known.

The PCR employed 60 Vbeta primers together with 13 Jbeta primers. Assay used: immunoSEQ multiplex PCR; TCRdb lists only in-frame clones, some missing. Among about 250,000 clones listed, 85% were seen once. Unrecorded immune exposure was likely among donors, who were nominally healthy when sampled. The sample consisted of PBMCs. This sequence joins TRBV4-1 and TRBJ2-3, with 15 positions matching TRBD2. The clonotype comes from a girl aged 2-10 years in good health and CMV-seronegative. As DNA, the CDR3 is TGCGCCAGCAGCCCGGGACTAGCGGGGGGCACTAGCACAGATACGCAGTATTTT. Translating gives CASSPGLAGGTSTDTQYF.